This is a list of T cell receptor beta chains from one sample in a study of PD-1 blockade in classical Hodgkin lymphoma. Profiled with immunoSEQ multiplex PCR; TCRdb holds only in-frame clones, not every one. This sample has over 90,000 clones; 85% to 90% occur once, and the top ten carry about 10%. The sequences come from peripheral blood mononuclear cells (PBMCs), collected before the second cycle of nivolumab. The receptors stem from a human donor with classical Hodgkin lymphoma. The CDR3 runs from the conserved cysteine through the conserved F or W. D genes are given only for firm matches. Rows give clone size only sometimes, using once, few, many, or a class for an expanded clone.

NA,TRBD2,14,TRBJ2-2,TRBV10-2,TGCGCCAGCAGTGAGGGACTAGAGACCGGGGAGCTGTTTTTT,CASSEGLETGELFF
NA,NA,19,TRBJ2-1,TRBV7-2,TGTGCCAGCAGCTTAGCGTTGTGGGGGGCGACTAGCCTAGACAATGAGCAGTTCTTC,CASSLALWGATSLDNEQFF
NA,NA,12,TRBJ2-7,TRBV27,TGTGCCAGCATGGGGGGACCCTACGAGCAGTACTTC,CASMGGPYEQYF
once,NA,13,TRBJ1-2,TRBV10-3,TGTGCCATCAGTGATCCCTCTAACTATGGCTACACCTTC,CAISDPSNYGYTF
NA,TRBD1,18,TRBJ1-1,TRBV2,TGTGCCAGCAAACTTACAGGGGGCGCGTTCCCGGCGAGGACTGAAGCTTTCTTT,CASKLTGGAFPARTEAFF
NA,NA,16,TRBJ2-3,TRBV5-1,TGCGCCAGCAGCGCGACCCCGGGGAGACCCACAGATACGCAGTATTTT,CASSATPGRPTDTQYF
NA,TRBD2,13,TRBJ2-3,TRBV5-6,TGTGCCAGCGCCGGGACTAGCGGGGATACGCAGTATTTT,CASAGTSGDTQYF
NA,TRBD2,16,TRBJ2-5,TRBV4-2,TGTGCCAGCAGCCGCCGAGGGACTAGCGAACAAGAGACCCAGTACTTC,CASSRRGTSEQETQYF
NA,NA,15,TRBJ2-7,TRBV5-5,TGTGCCAGCAGCCTGGGATACGGGTACCTACCCGAGCAGTACTTC,CASSLGYGYLPEQYF
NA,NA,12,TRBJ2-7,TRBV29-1,TGCAGCGTTGGACTGGGGGCATACGAGCAGTACTTC,CSVGLGAYEQYF
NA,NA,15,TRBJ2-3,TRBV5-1,TGCGCCAGCAGCGTAACAGTGGACTTCACAGATACGCAGTATTTT,CASSVTVDFTDTQYF
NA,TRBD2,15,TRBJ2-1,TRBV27,TGTGCCAGCAGTTTTCTAGCGGAGACGGGTAATGAGCAGTTCTTC,CASSFLAETGNEQFF
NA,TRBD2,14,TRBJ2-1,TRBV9,TGTGCCAGCACGTGGGGACTAGCGGATGGTGAGCAGTTCTTC,CASTWGLADGEQFF
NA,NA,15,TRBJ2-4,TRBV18,TGTGCCAGCTCACCGTCGAATATAGCCAAAAACATTCAGTACTTC,CASSPSNIAKNIQYF
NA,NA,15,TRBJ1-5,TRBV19,TGTGCCAGTAGTATTAGGGGATCGTCGAATCAGCCCCAGCATTTT,CASSIRGSSNQPQHF
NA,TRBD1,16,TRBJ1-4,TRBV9,TGTGCCAGCGCAGGGACAGGGGCAGCGGGTAATGAAAAACTGTTTTTT,CASAGTGAAGNEKLFF
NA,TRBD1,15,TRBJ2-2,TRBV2,TGTGCCAGCAGTGAAGAAGGGGGCGCGTCCGGGGAGCTGTTTTTT,CASSEEGGASGELFF
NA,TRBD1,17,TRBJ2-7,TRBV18,TGTGCCAGCTCACCGTTTCACGTAGGACAGGGGGCTTACGAGCAGTACTTC,CASSPFHVGQGAYEQYF
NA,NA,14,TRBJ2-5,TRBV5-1,TGCGCCAGCAGCTTGGTGTCGGACCAAGAGACCCAGTACTTC,CASSLVSDQETQYF
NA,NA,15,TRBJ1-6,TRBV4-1,TGCGCCAGCACTGAACCCGGGACGGAAAATTCACCCCTCCACTTT,CASTEPGTENSPLHF
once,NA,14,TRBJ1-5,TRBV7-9,TGTGCCAGCAGCTCCTTGGACAGCTCCGGGCCCCAGCATTTT,CASSSLDSSGPQHF
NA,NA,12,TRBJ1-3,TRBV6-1,TGTGCCAGCAGTGCAACTGGAAACACCATATATTTT,CASSATGNTIYF
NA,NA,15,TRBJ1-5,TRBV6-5,TGTGCCAGCCGCAAGGGGGTAGGGGGTAATCAGCCCCAGCATTTT,CASRKGVGGNQPQHF
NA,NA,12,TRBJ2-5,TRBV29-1,TGCAGCACCCCCGGAGTTGGAGAGACCCAGTACTTC,CSTPGVGETQYF
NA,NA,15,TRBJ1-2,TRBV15,TGTGCCACCAGCCGAGATATGGGGGGCAACTATGGCTACACCTTC,CATSRDMGGNYGYTF
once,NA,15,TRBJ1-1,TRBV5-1,TGCGCCAGCAGCTTGGGACCATCTCTGAACACTGAAGCTTTCTTT,CASSLGPSLNTEAFF
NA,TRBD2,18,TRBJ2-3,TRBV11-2,TGTGCCAGCAGCTCTTCCTGGGGGGGGAGGGCCCTTACAGATACGCAGTATTTT,CASSSSWGGRALTDTQYF
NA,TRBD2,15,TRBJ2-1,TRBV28,TGTGCCAGCAGTTTATTGGGGGGGGACTACAATGAGCAGTTCTTC,CASSLLGGDYNEQFF
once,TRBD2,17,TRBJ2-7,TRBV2,TGTGCCAGCAGTGAAGCGGGGACTAGCGGGGGGCCCCTGGAGCAGTACTTC,CASSEAGTSGGPLEQYF
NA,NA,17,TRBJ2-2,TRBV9,TGTGCCAGCAGCGTAGCTTTAGGACTACCAAACACCGGGGAGCTGTTTTTT,CASSVALGLPNTGELFF
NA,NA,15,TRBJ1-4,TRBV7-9,TGTGCCAGCAGCTTAGCGCCAGGGACTAATGAAAAACTGTTTTTT,CASSLAPGTNEKLFF
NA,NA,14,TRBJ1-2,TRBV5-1,TGCGCCAGCAGCTTGGTGACAGCGGTAGATGGCTACACCTTC,CASSLVTAVDGYTF
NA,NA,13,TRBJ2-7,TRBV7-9,TGTGCCAGCAGCTCGACAGGAGGAGGCGAGCAGTACTTC,CASSSTGGGEQYF
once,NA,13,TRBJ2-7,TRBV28,TGTGCCAGCAGTTTACCAGGCTCCTACGAGCAGTACTTC,CASSLPGSYEQYF
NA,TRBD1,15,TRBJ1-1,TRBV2,TGTGCCAGCAGTCAATTAGGGACAGGGAACACTGAAGCTTTCTTT,CASSQLGTGNTEAFF
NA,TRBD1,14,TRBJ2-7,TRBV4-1,TGCGCCAGCAGTCCTGGACAGGGAGCCTACGAGCAGTACTTC,CASSPGQGAYEQYF
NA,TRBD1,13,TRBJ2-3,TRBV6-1,TGTGCCAGCAGTGGTCAGGGGGCAGATACGCAGTATTTT,CASSGQGADTQYF
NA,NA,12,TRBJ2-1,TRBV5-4,TGTGCCAGCAGCCAGAGCGAGAGGGAGCAGTTCTTC,CASSQSEREQFF
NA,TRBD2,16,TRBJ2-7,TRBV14,TGTGCCAGCAGCCTCTCCGCTGGACTAGCGATCTACGAGCAGTACTTC,CASSLSAGLAIYEQYF
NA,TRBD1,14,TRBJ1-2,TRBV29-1,TGCAGCGCCGACTCCTCGGACAGGGGCTATGGCTACACCTTC,CSADSSDRGYGYTF
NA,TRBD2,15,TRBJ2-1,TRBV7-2,TGTGCCAGCAGCCGTAGTAAATCTTCGGGAGGTGAGCAGTTCTTC,CASSRSKSSGGEQFF
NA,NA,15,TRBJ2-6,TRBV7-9,TGTGCCAGCAGCTCGGAGGCCTCTGGGGCCAACGTCCTGACTTTC,CASSSEASGANVLTF
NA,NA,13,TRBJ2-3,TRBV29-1,TGCAGCGTCTCGGGTACTAGCACAGATACGCAGTATTTT,CSVSGTSTDTQYF
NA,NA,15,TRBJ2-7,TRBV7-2,TGTGCCAGCAGCTTAGACGCAGGGTTCCTCTACGAGCAGTACTTC,CASSLDAGFLYEQYF
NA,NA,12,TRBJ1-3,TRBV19,TGTGCCAGCCTGAGCTCTGGAAACACCATATATTTT,CASLSSGNTIYF
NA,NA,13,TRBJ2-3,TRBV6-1,TGTGCCAGCAGTCCCCAGAGCGCGGATACGCAGTATTTT,CASSPQSADTQYF
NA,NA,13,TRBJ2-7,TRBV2,TGTGCCAGTCTCCGGGACGGCTCCTACGAGCAGTACTTC,CASLRDGSYEQYF
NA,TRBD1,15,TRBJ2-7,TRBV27,TGTGCCAGCAGTAAACAGGGGTCCCCCAACTACGAGCAGTACTTC,CASSKQGSPNYEQYF
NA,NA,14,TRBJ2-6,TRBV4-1,TGCGCCAGCAGCCAACCTTCTGGGGCCAACGTCCTGACTTTC,CASSQPSGANVLTF
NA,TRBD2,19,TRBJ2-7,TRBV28,TGTGCCAGCAGACCCTACGGGACACTGGGACTAGCAAGTTCCTACGAGCAGTACTTC,CASRPYGTLGLASSYEQYF
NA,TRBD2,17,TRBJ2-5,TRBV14,TGTGCCAGCAGCCAAGGGTGGCTAGCGGGGACCAGCGGGACCCAGTACTTC,CASSQGWLAGTSGTQYF
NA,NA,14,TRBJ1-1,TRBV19,TGTGCCAGTAGTATTATGGGGCAGAACACTGAAGCTTTCTTT,CASSIMGQNTEAFF
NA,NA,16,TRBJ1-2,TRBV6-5,TGTGCCAGCAGTTACATTCCCCTGGACGCATACTATGGCTACACCTTC,CASSYIPLDAYYGYTF
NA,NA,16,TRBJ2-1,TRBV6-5,TGTGCCAGCAGTTCAGAGGGGACTTTTGGTTACAATGAGCAGTTCTTC,CASSSEGTFGYNEQFF
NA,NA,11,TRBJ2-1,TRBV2,TGTGCCAGCAAATCCTGGCTTGAGCAGTTCTTC,CASKSWLEQFF
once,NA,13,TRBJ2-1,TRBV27,TGTGCCAGCAGTTTACCGTTGGGGAATGAGCAGTTCTTC,CASSLPLGNEQFF
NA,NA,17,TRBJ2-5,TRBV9,TGTGCCAGCAGCCTAACCGACCTCCTCAGGGGTCAAGAGACCCAGTACTTC,CASSLTDLLRGQETQYF
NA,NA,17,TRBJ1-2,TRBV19,TGTGCCAGTGTTCCCGTATGGGGGCCTTCTGGGCCCTATGGCTACACCTTC,CASVPVWGPSGPYGYTF
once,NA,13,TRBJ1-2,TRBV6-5,TGTGCCAGCAGTTACGCGGCAGTTGGGGGCTACACCTTC,CASSYAAVGGYTF